These 28 T cell receptor beta chains were all obtained from the same sample, sequenced in a study of T cells in Graves' hyperthyroidism and ophthalmopathy. Authors of the study amplified TCR beta CDR3 regions from RNA transcripts. Carried out on the TCR CDR3, a first-round RT-PCR used the HTBI primer set. In TCRdb, the multiplex PCR reads were re-called with MiXCR into one record per CDR3 protein. The repertoire includes a few hundred thousand distinct CDR3 sequences, approximately 15% of them detected once, and around 7.3% sits in the top ten. The sequencing input was blood. The receptors originated from a woman under 40 with Graves' hyperthyroidism.

The chain couples TRBV20-1 to TRBJ1-1, with TRBD1 as a possible D gene (5 bases). Trimming took 0 bases from V and 7 from J, leaving 15 bases between them. Germline-derived CDR1 and CDR2 are DFQATT and SNEGSKA (reference sequence). The CDR3 covers 14 residues. The DNA for the CDR3 is TGCAGTGCTAGAGATAGCAGCTTTGGGGGTGAAGCTTTCTTT. As protein: CSARDSSFGGEAFF.

Many counts were recorded for this clonotype. This sequence joins TRBV30 and TRBJ1-2; D might be TRBD1 (5 bases). The CDR3 consists of 13 residues. The V gene lost 2 bases and the J gene lost 8 bases, with 15 bases spanning the gap. CDR1 is GTSNPN and CDR2 is SVGIG in the germline V gene (reference sequence). CDR3 residues: CAWSPTQGAGYTF. CDR3 in DNA: TGTGCCTGGAGTCCGACGCAAGGGGCCGGCTACACCTTC.

This chain links TRBV27 with TRBJ1-3; 7 bases are a match to TRBD1. The CDR3 consists of 11 residues. Trimming removed 3 bases from V and 16 bases from J; junction bases left unmatched: 6. The germline gives CDR1 MNHEY, CDR2 SMNVEV (reference sequence). The CDR3 bases are TGTGCCAGCAGTTTGGGGACAGCGTTCTATTTT. Amino acid sequence: CASSLGTAFYF.

A word on this clonotype: A much larger clone is a single base away; this may be a read error. This chain connects TRBV12-3 or TRBV12-4 to TRBJ1-1, with D possibly matching TRBD1 (6 bases). V was pared by 3 bases and J by 4 bases, with 12 bases between. The CDR3 has 14 amino acids. CDR3 sequence: CASSFTGSGTEAFF. The CDR3, as DNA: TGTGCCAGCAGTTTTACAGGGAGCGGCACTGAAGCTTTCTTT.

This clonotype was seen more than once but under ten times. The V and J genes are TRBV4-1 and TRBJ2-2; TRBD2 matches at 9 bases. The CDR3 has 15 residues. V gave up 3 bases and J gave up 3 bases; unmatched junction bases: 2. Germline CDR1 reads MGHRA; CDR2 reads YSYEKL. CDR3 sequence: CASSQEREDTGELFF. CDR3 bases: TGCGCCAGCAGCCAGGAGCGGGAGGACACCGGGGAGCTGTTTTTT.

This clonotype was observed a few times. V and J are TRBV29-1 and TRBJ2-4; D remains ambiguous. CDR1 is SQVTM and CDR2 is ANQGSEA in the germline V gene. There are 14 residues in the CDR3. The V end was cut by 0 bases, the J end by 0 bases, with 6 bases between. CDR3 bases: TGCAGCGTTGAAGAAGGGTTAGCCAAAAACATTCAGTACTTC. Translated: CSVEEGLAKNIQYF.

This clonotype was found many times. The rearrangement links TRBV11-2 to TRBJ2-3; tentative D call: TRBD1 (7 bases). The CDR3 loop spans 16 amino acids. Germline CDR1 is SGHAT and CDR2 is FQNNGV. Between the trimmed V and J ends, which lost 3 bases and 4 bases, there was a span of 17 bases. The CDR3 region has the DNA TGTGCCAGCAGCTTTCGGGGGAGACAGGGTGCAGATACGCAGTATTTT. This gives the protein CASSFRGRQGADTQYF. The complete variable domain, with remaining parts taken from reference TRBV11-2 and TRBJ2-3, reads EAGVAQSPRYKIIEKRQSVAFWCNPISGHATLYWYQQILGQGPKLLIQFQNNGVVDDSQLPKDRFSAERLKGVDSTLKIQPAKLEDSAVYLCASSFRGRQGADTQYFGPGTRLTVL.

This clonotype was counted ten times or more. The V and J genes are TRBV6-2 or TRBV6-3 and TRBJ2-1, with 10 bases identical to TRBD1. Germline loops: CDR1 MNHEY, CDR2 SVGEGT. CDR3 length: 15 amino acids. Trimming cost V 1 base and J 5 bases; bases outside gene matches: 2. CDR3 sequence: CASSYYGTGDNEQFF. The CDR3 nucleotides are TGTGCCAGCAGTTACTACGGGACAGGGGACAATGAGCAGTTCTTC.

This clonotype was recorded many times. At one end, the junction sequence differs from germline, possibly due to a read error. This chain links TRBV7-7 with TRBJ2-5; 10 bases fit TRBD2. This CDR3 is 17 amino acids long. Germline V gene sequence: CDR1 SSHAT, CDR2 FNYEAQ (reference sequence). The CDR3 loop is CASSLGSTSGIEETQYF. As DNA, the CDR3 is TGTGCTAGCAGCTTAGGGAGTACTAGCGGGATTGAGGAGACCCAGTACTTC.

This clonotype was observed a few times. CDR3 nucleotide sequence: TGTGCCAGCAGTTCGACTGCTAGCTCCTACAATGAGCAGTTCTTC. The encoded protein is CASSSTASSYNEQFF. The J gene is TRBJ2-1, the V gene TRBV9, with no clear D. The CDR3 extends over 15 amino acids. Trimming left V 5 bases short and J 0 bases short, with 12 bases between. Germline V gives CDR1 SGDLS, CDR2 YYNGEE.

CDR3 sequence (DNA): TGTGCCAGCAGCGCCGAGACAGGGAGGTCCTACGAGCAGTACTTC. It is translated as CASSAETGRSYEQYF. This rearrangement joins TRBV5-4 to TRBJ2-7; tentative D call: TRBD1 (7 bases). V was trimmed by 4 bases and J by 1 base, leaving 15 bases between them. Germline V gene lookup returns CDR1 SGHNT and CDR2 YYREEE (reference sequence). This CDR3 is built from 15 residues.

This clonotype came up a few times. The rearrangement links TRBV11-3 to TRBJ2-2; D is perhaps TRBD2 (6 bases). The V end was cut by 4 bases, the J end by 8 bases, with 11 bases between. This CDR3 is built from 13 residues. Germline CDR1 SGHNT, CDR2 YENEEA. As DNA, the CDR3 is TGTGCCAGCAGCTCGTTAGCGGTAGGGGAGCTGTTTTTT. It codes for CASSSLAVGELFF. Variable domain in full (rest from reference TRBV11-3 and TRBJ2-2): EAGVVQSPRYKIIEKKQPVAFWCNPISGHNTLYWYLQNLGQGPELLIRYENEEAVDDSQLPKDRFSAERLKGVDSTLKIQPAELGDSAVYLCASSSLAVGELFFGEGSRLTVL.

This clonotype was observed at least ten times. V usage is TRBV2 and J usage is TRBJ2-2; 9 bases align to TRBD2. CDR3 size: 13 residues. CDR1 and CDR2 (germline): SNHLY, FYNNEI. The trim removed 9 bases at V and 4 bases at J, leaving 3 bases unmatched. The CDR3 reads CARGTSPTGELFF. DNA of the CDR3: TGTGCCAGGGGGACTAGCCCCACCGGGGAGCTGTTTTTT.

The chain employs TRBV25-1 and TRBJ2-1, with 11 bases identical to TRBD2. The CDR3 covers 16 residues. Germline V lookup: CDR1 MGHDK, CDR2 SYGVNS. J lost 8 bases, V lost 6 bases, and 12 bases had no gene match. The CDR3 protein is CASRLAGGPRRDEQFF. Written as DNA, the CDR3 is TGTGCCAGCAGATTAGCGGGAGGGCCCCGGAGGGATGAGCAGTTCTTC.

This clonotype was counted between two and nine times. This chain connects TRBV7-2 to TRBJ2-7; D tentatively reads TRBD1 or TRBD2 (5 bases each). The CDR3 is 14 amino acids. Germline V lookup: CDR1 SGHTA, CDR2 FQGNSA. Deletions cut 8 bases from V and 3 bases from J, with 17 bases between. CDR3 sequence (DNA): TGTGCCAGCCGTCGTCGAGGGGACCTCTACGAGCAGTACTTC. Residues: CASRRRGDLYEQYF.

J is TRBJ2-1 and V is TRBV28, with D possibly TRBD1 on 6 matching bases. V was shortened by 10 bases and J by 3 bases, with 10 bases between the two germline ends. CDR3 length: 12 residues. Looked up from germline, CDR1 is MDHEN and CDR2 is SYDVKM. The CDR3 coding sequence is TGTGCCACCAGGGGAAGCTACAATGAGCAGTTCTTC. This codes for CATRGSYNEQFF.

This clonotype was counted at least ten times. The gene calls are TRBV12-3 or TRBV12-4 and TRBJ1-1; D may be TRBD1 (5 bases). Trimming removed 7 bases from V and 1 base from J, with 13 bases in between. The CDR3 has 14 amino acids. CDR3 protein: CASTQIQGNTEAFF. The CDR3 DNA is TGTGCCAGCACGCAGATTCAGGGGAACACTGAAGCTTTCTTT.

This clonotype has only a few counts. The chain joins TRBV30 to TRBJ1-3, with D possibly matching TRBD1 (6 bases). Trimming left V 0 bases short and J 3 bases short, with 12 bases between. This CDR3 spans 15 amino acids. From germline, CDR1 is GTSNPN and CDR2 SVGIG (reference sequence). The CDR3 loop is CAWSVGGAFGNTIYF. Here the CDR3 DNA reads TGTGCCTGGAGTGTAGGGGGGGCTTTTGGAAACACCATATATTTT.

This clonotype came up many times. V usage is TRBV7-9 and J usage is TRBJ2-2, with 8 bases matching TRBD2. This CDR3 is built from 14 residues. Germline assignment: CDR1 SEHNR and CDR2 FQNEAQ (reference sequence). With 6 bases clipped from V and 7 bases from J, the junction kept 7 bases outside the gene matches. The CDR3 DNA follows: TGTGCCAGCAGTAGCGGGACGGACCACGGGGAGCTGTTTTTT. It specifies CASSSGTDHGELFF.

CDR3 DNA: TGTGCCAGTTACGGGGCGGAGTCCCACGAGCAGTACTTC. As protein: CASYGAESHEQYF. The chain has TRBV6-1 and TRBJ2-7; D is tentatively TRBD1 or TRBD2 (5 bases each). This CDR3 has 13 residues. Germline V gene data show CDR1 as MNHNS and CDR2 as SASEGT. Trimming removed 9 bases at V and 5 bases at J, with 17 bases between.

This clonotype came up many times. The chain has TRBV6-5 and TRBJ2-7; 10 nucleotides align to TRBD1. V lost 0 bases, J lost 5 bases, and 7 bases stayed unmatched. This CDR3 contains 16 residues. Germline CDR1 is MNHEY and CDR2 is SVGAGI. The CDR3 region is CASSYSLGDRGDEQYF. The CDR3 nucleotides read TGTGCCAGCAGTTACTCCCTCGGGGACAGGGGCGACGAGCAGTACTTC.

A remark on this clonotype: Being one base from a much bigger clone, this may be a read error. The J gene is TRBJ2-1, the V gene TRBV2; D is undetermined. The germline gives CDR1 SNHLY, CDR2 FYNNEI. The CDR3 runs 13 residues. CDR3 region: CASSEGRYNGQFF. In DNA form, the CDR3 reads TGTGCCAGCAGTGAAGGGCGTTACAATGGGCAGTTCTTC.

This clonotype has only a few counts. The rearrangement links TRBV7-2 to TRBJ1-2; D unclear. Looked up from germline, CDR1 is SGHTA and CDR2 is FQGNSA. This CDR3 region has 12 residues. V shed 3 bases and J shed 4 bases, with 6 bases lying between them. The CDR3 loop is CASSFSIYGYTF. CDR3 sequence (DNA): TGTGCCAGCAGCTTTTCGATCTATGGCTACACCTTC.

J is TRBJ2-2 and V is TRBV13; 10 positions match TRBD1. The V and J ends lost 5 bases and 6 bases, in that order; junction bases with no gene match: 9. Germline CDR1 and CDR2: PRHDT and FYEKMQ (reference sequence). The CDR3 is 16 residues long. The CDR3 nucleotides are TGTGCCAGCAGCCAGACCGGGACAGGGGTCGCCGGGGAGCTGTTTTTT. Protein sequence: CASSQTGTGVAGELFF.

The genes are TRBV5-8 and TRBJ1-3; a weak D match, TRBD1 (5 bases). Germline-derived CDR1 and CDR2 are SGHTS and YDEGEE. V gave up 1 base and J gave up 6 bases, with 11 bases separating them. The CDR3 covers 14 residues. The CDR3 is CASSLKGPENTIYF. The CDR3 region has the DNA TGTGCCAGCAGCTTGAAGGGGCCTGAAAACACCATATATTTT.

This clonotype has more than one count but fewer than ten. The rearrangement uses TRBV2 and TRBJ2-1; possibly TRBD1 for D (6 bases). V lost 2 bases to trimming and J lost 6 bases, with 8 bases between them. The CDR3 runs 13 residues. In germline, CDR1 is SNHLY, CDR2 FYNNEI. In DNA, the CDR3 is TGTGCCAGCAGTGAACAGGGGCTCAATGAGCAGTTCTTC. It translates to CASSEQGLNEQFF.

This clonotype was counted a few times. The V and J genes are TRBV7-2 and TRBJ2-1; 12 positions agree with TRBD2. The CDR3 is made up of 15 amino acids. Germline CDR1 reads SGHTA; CDR2 reads FQGNSA. V trimming: 6 bases; J trimming: 9 bases; junction bases outside the gene matches: 9. In nucleotides, the CDR3 is TGTGCCAGCAGTGCCTCTAGCGGGAGGGCGGGTGAGCAGTTCTTC. It is translated as CASSASSGRAGEQFF. Full variable domain (missing parts from reference TRBV7-2 and TRBJ2-1): GAGVSQSPSNKVTEKGKDVELRCDPISGHTALYWYRQSLGQGLEFLIYFQGNSAPDKSGLPSDRFSAERTGGSVSTLTIQRTQQEDSAVYLCASSASSGRAGEQFFGPGTRLTVL.

The chain recombines TRBV24-1 with TRBJ2-7, with D uncertain. Trimming removed 8 bases from V and 9 bases from J, with 10 bases in between. Germline V gene sequence: CDR1 KGHDR, CDR2 SFDVKD. The CDR3 covers 10 residues. CDR3 in amino acids: CATKGNGQYF. For the CDR3, the DNA is TGTGCCACCAAGGGTAACGGGCAGTACTTC.